These 14 T cell receptor beta chains originate from one sample sequenced in a study of siplizumab effects on memory and regulatory T cells. Sequencing was performed with immunoSEQ multiplex PCR; in TCRdb, only in-frame clones are kept and a portion is missing. This sample has about 100,000 clones; around 90% occur once, and the top ten carry about 0.7%. Sequencing was done on a sample of Tregs sorted from blood. The receptors shown here come from a human donor in good health.

The CDR3 coding sequence is TGTGCCAGCAGCTTTTTGTCAAAGACCCAGTACTTC. This codes for CASSFLSKTQYF. The chain is built from TRBV7-9 and TRBJ2-5; D gene unclear. The germline CDR1 and CDR2 sequences are SEHNR and FQNEAQ (reference sequence). The V end lost 3 bases, the J end lost 6 bases, and 8 bases lay between the germline ends. This CDR3 is 12 amino acids long.

The J gene is TRBJ1-2, the V gene TRBV28; 9 bases map to TRBD1. The CDR3 is 16 residues long. Trimming cost V 6 bases and J 2 bases; bases outside gene matches: 10. Germline V gives CDR1 MDHEN, CDR2 SYDVKM. CDR3 nucleotide sequence: TGTGCCAGCAGCCCCGTAGGACAGGGGCGGAACTATGGCTACACCTTC. Encoded protein: CASSPVGQGRNYGYTF.

In this sample, this clone turned up a few times. The chain is built from TRBV2 and TRBJ1-1; D is unresolved. Germline V gene data show CDR1 as SNHLY and CDR2 as FYNNEI. The CDR3 is 11 amino acids. V was clipped by 4 bases and J by 4 bases, with 4 bases between them. The CDR3 sequence: CASSVTTEAFF. The DNA of the CDR3 is TGTGCCAGCAGTGTTACCACTGAAGCTTTCTTT.

The chain joins TRBV7-2 to TRBJ2-1, with 10 bases that match TRBD2. Germline V gene sequence: CDR1 SGHTA, CDR2 FQGNSA. The CDR3 extends over 17 amino acids. After removal of 2 bases from V and 14 bases from J, the junction contained 18 bases not matched to a gene. The CDR3 region has the DNA TGTGCCAGCAGCTTAAGCTCTGTCCTAGCGGGAGCCCCTATAAAGTTCTTC. Amino acid sequence: CASSLSSVLAGAPIKFF.

CDR3 protein: CASSLRAPSSADTQYF. The CDR3 region has the DNA TGTGCCAGCAGCTTAAGGGCCCCATCTAGCGCCGATACGCAGTATTTT. J is TRBJ2-3 and V is TRBV7-3; D might be TRBD2 (6 bases). Trimming took 1 base from V and 6 from J, leaving 17 bases between them. The CDR3 spans 16 residues. Germline V gene sequence: CDR1 SGHTA, CDR2 FQGTGA.

The CDR3 region is CASSLVGRWNSPLHF. The CDR3 DNA reads as TGTGCCAGCAGCTTGGTTGGCCGGTGGAATTCACCCCTCCACTTT. The chain is built from TRBV5-8 and TRBJ1-6; D remains ambiguous. The CDR3 is 15 amino acids. CDR1 SGHTS and CDR2 YDEGEE come from the germline V gene. V lost 0 bases and J 7 bases, leaving 11 bases between the germline ends.

The J gene is TRBJ1-2, the V gene TRBV5-1, with a weak D call TRBD1 (5 bases). CDR1 and CDR2 (germline): SGHRS, YFSETQ. The germline V and J ends were trimmed by 6 bases and 4 bases, with 13 bases remaining between them. The CDR3 is 13 residues long. The CDR3 DNA reads as TGCGCCAGCACCCCCCAGGGCACCTATGGCTACACCTTC. Its translation: CASTPQGTYGYTF.

This chain uses TRBV27 with TRBJ1-2, with a tentative D call TRBD1 (6 bases). The CDR3 sequence is 12 residues long. V lost 2 bases and J lost 5, with 6 bases in between. Germline CDR1 MNHEY, CDR2 SMNVEV (reference sequence). CDR3 nucleotides: TGTGCCAGCAGTTTACAGGGGTATGGCTACACCTTC. This gives the protein CASSLQGYGYTF.

This chain joins TRBV6-1 and TRBJ2-3, with 10 positions matching TRBD2. Unmatched junction bases numbered 11, after V lost 2 bases and J lost 0 bases. This CDR3 region has 19 residues. Germline assignment: CDR1 MNHNS and CDR2 SASEGT. The CDR3 bases are TGTGCCAGCAGTGAACGTCTAGCGGGAGTCCTATCTAGCACAGATACGCAGTATTTT. It specifies CASSERLAGVLSSTDTQYF.

This chain connects TRBV5-4 to TRBJ2-1, with TRBD2 identical over 14 bases. This CDR3 is 13 amino acids long. Looked up from germline, CDR1 is SGHNT and CDR2 is YYREEE (reference sequence). V lost 4 bases, J lost 15 bases, and 6 bases stayed unmatched. The CDR3 coding sequence is TGTGCCAGCAGCCAGGGACTAGCGGGAGTGCCGTTCTTC. It specifies CASSQGLAGVPFF.

V and J are TRBV2 and TRBJ2-3, with 14 nucleotides matching TRBD2. V shed 8 bases and J 2 bases; nucleotides not matched to a gene: 6. CDR1 is SNHLY, CDR2 FYNNEI, per germline. The CDR3 contains 16 residues. This chain's CDR3 is CASSKGLAGDTDTQYF. The CDR3 nucleotides are TGTGCCAGCTCAAAGGGACTAGCGGGAGACACAGATACGCAGTATTTT.

This sequence joins TRBV29-1 and TRBJ2-5; TRBD1 matches at 9 bases. The CDR3 consists of 12 residues. V lost 6 bases and J lost 7; bases outside the gene matches: 6. Looked up from germline, CDR1 is SQVTM and CDR2 is ANQGSEA. The CDR3 coding sequence is TGCAGCGTGGGGGACAGGGATGTGACCCAGTACTTC. Its protein is CSVGDRDVTQYF.

Comment on this clone: One end of the junction varies from germline; a read error may be responsible. The chain recombines TRBV7-7 with TRBJ2-7; 12 bases are a match to TRBD2. Germline V CDR1 and CDR2: SSHAT, FNYEAQ (reference sequence). There are 15 residues in the CDR3. CDR3 sequence reads: CASSEGLAGSYEQYF. The CDR3 region has the DNA TGTGCTAGCAGCGAAGGACTAGCGGGATCCTACGAGCAGTACTTC. The variable domain in full, with the rest retrieved from reference TRBV7-7 and TRBJ2-7, is GAGVSQSPRYKVTKRGQDVTLRCDPISSHATLYWYQQALGQGPEFLTYFNYEAQPDKSGLPSDRFSAERPEGSISTLTIQRTEQRDSAMYRCASSEGLAGSYEQYFGPGTRLTVT.

This clone appeared a single time. The CDR3 protein is CASNTGTSTDTQYF. DNA of the CDR3: TGTGCCAGCAATACCGGAACTAGCACAGATACGCAGTATTTT. The chain combines TRBV2 with TRBJ2-3, with D uncertain. Trimming stripped 7 bases from V and 0 bases from J, with 11 bases between. The CDR3 runs 14 residues. CDR1 is SNHLY and CDR2 is FYNNEI in the germline V gene.